One and the same sample provided the 14 T cell receptor beta chains below, sequenced in a study of cytomegalovirus exposure and HLA in healthy donors. Vbeta (60) and Jbeta (13) primers were used in the PCR. The protocol was immunoSEQ multiplex PCR, while the TCRdb copy is restricted to in-frame clones and leaves out a portion. This sample has around 70,000 clones, with 70% to 90% found just once. The sample comprised PBMCs. The receptors were gathered from a human donor in good health.

Only one count was recorded for this clone. V and J are TRBV9 and TRBJ1-6; 8 nucleotides match TRBD1. This CDR3 contains 16 residues. V shed 4 bases, J shed 9 bases, and the junction held 12 bases outside the gene matches. The V gene's germline CDR1 is SGDLS and CDR2 YYNGEE. CDR3 in DNA: TGTGCCAGCAGCCTTTCCGGGACAGGAGTCCTTTCACCCCTCCACTTT. Translated, it gives CASSLSGTGVLSPLHF. Full variable domain (rest looked up from reference TRBV9 and TRBJ1-6): DSGVTQTPKHLITATGQRVTLRCSPRSGDLSVYWYQQSLDQGLQFLIQYYNGEERAKGNILERFSAQQFPDLHSELNLSSLELGDSALYFCASSLSGTGVLSPLHFGNGTRLTVT.

This CDR3 is CASQLEAINSPLHF. DNA for the CDR3: TGCGCCAGCCAACTTGAGGCGATTAATTCACCCCTCCACTTT. The chain employs TRBV5-1 and TRBJ1-6; no clear D gene. This CDR3 has 14 residues. CDR1 is SGHRS and CDR2 is YFSETQ in the germline V gene. V lost 7 bases and J 6 bases, leaving 14 bases between the germline ends.

The chain has TRBV5-1 and TRBJ2-1, with no clear D. Germline CDR1 reads SGHRS; CDR2 reads YFSETQ. This CDR3 has 14 amino acids. Trimming cost V 4 bases and J 10 bases, with 18 bases left between them. CDR3 region: CASSHPTAESEQFF. CDR3 sequence (DNA): TGCGCCAGCAGCCACCCAACCGCGGAGAGCGAGCAGTTCTTC.

This chain links TRBV7-9 with TRBJ2-3; D is perhaps TRBD2 (6 bases). V was clipped by 5 bases and J by 3 bases, with 18 bases between them. CDR1 is SEHNR and CDR2 is FQNEAQ in the germline V gene (reference sequence). The CDR3 has 16 residues. CDR3 sequence: CASSPRRDSLTDTQYF. DNA for the CDR3: TGTGCCAGCAGCCCCCGGAGGGACTCTCTAACAGATACGCAGTATTTT.

The chain is built from TRBV4-3 and TRBJ2-1, with 9 bases aligning to TRBD1. The CDR3 contains 16 residues. Per germline, CDR1 LGHNA and CDR2 YSLEER. J gave up 7 bases and V 4 bases, and 11 bases lay outside the gene matches. The CDR3 protein is CASSPNRGTGTNEQFF. As DNA, the CDR3 is TGCGCCAGCAGCCCCAACCGGGGGACAGGGACGAATGAGCAGTTCTTC.

The chain employs TRBV7-6 and TRBJ1-4; 7 bases match TRBD1. This CDR3 is built from 16 residues. CDR1 SGHVS and CDR2 FNYEAQ come from the germline V gene. V was pared by 5 bases and J by 2 bases, with 8 bases of the junction left unmatched. CDR3: CASSPQGFSTNEKLFF. In DNA, the CDR3 is TGTGCCAGCAGCCCACAGGGGTTTTCCACTAATGAAAAACTGTTTTTT.

The J gene is TRBJ2-3, the V gene TRBV29-1; 10 positions match TRBD2. CDR1 is SQVTM, CDR2 ANQGSEA, per germline. This CDR3 is built from 16 residues. V lost 3 bases to trimming and J lost 2 bases; unmatched junction nucleotides: 8. This CDR3 reads CSVDSLAGEHTDTQYF. The CDR3 nucleotides read TGCAGCGTTGACAGCCTAGCGGGGGAACACACAGATACGCAGTATTTT.

This chain connects TRBV9 to TRBJ2-7; 8 nucleotides align to TRBD1. Germline V gene lookup returns CDR1 SGDLS and CDR2 YYNGEE. Trimming cost V 0 bases and J 4 bases; bases outside gene matches: 6. CDR3 size: 15 residues. In DNA form, the CDR3 reads TGTGCCAGCAGCGTAGAGGCAGGGGGCGTTTACGAGCAGTACTTC. It translates to CASSVEAGGVYEQYF.

J is TRBJ1-3 and V is TRBV7-2; D remains unclear. Deletions cut 5 bases from V and 0 bases from J, with 5 bases between. The CDR3 totals 13 residues. Germline loops: CDR1 SGHTA, CDR2 FQGNSA. CDR3 bases: TGTGCCAGCAGCACTCGCTCTGGAAACACCATATATTTT. Amino acid sequence: CASSTRSGNTIYF.

The V call is TRBV19, the J call TRBJ1-1; D is unclear. Germline V gene sequence: CDR1 LNHDA, CDR2 SQIVND (reference sequence). V dropped 5 bases and J dropped 7 bases, with 8 bases sitting between them. The CDR3 covers 11 residues. CDR3 in amino acids: CASSLGIEAFF. The CDR3 DNA reads TGTGCCAGTAGTCTCGGGATTGAAGCTTTCTTT.

This chain uses TRBV7-2 with TRBJ1-3, with 9 bases matching TRBD1. Germline loops: CDR1 SGHTA, CDR2 FQGNSA. The J segment lost 7 bases and the V segment lost 5 bases, leaving 6 bases of the junction unmatched. This CDR3 contains 14 residues. In DNA, the CDR3 is TGTGCCAGCAGCGAAAACAGGGGGCGGAACACCATATATTTT. Protein sequence: CASSENRGRNTIYF.

The rearrangement joins TRBV7-2 to TRBJ2-7, with 8 bases fitting TRBD1. The CDR3 is made up of 13 amino acids. Germline loops: CDR1 SGHTA, CDR2 FQGNSA. Trimming removed 3 bases from V and 8 bases from J; junction bases left unmatched: 6. Here the CDR3 DNA reads TGTGCCAGCAGCTTCCTTACAGGGGGACAGCAGTACTTC. Translating gives CASSFLTGGQQYF.

This chain's CDR3 is CASSYMRQGDEQFF. The CDR3 DNA follows: TGTGCCAGCAGTTACATGAGACAGGGCGATGAGCAGTTCTTC. This chain uses TRBV6-6 with TRBJ2-1; 7 bases align to TRBD1. Per germline, CDR1 MNHNY and CDR2 SVGAGI (reference sequence). With 2 bases clipped from V and 8 bases from J, the junction kept 6 bases outside the gene matches. The CDR3 is made up of 14 amino acids.

The rearrangement uses TRBV18 and TRBJ1-1; tentative D call: TRBD1 (5 bases). CDR3 length: 14 amino acids. Looked up from germline, CDR1 is KGHSH and CDR2 is LQKENI. V was shortened by 3 bases and J by 3 bases, with 11 bases between the two germline ends. The CDR3 DNA reads as TGTGCCAGCTCACCGACAATCAGGGACACTGAAGCTTTCTTT. Its translation is CASSPTIRDTEAFF.